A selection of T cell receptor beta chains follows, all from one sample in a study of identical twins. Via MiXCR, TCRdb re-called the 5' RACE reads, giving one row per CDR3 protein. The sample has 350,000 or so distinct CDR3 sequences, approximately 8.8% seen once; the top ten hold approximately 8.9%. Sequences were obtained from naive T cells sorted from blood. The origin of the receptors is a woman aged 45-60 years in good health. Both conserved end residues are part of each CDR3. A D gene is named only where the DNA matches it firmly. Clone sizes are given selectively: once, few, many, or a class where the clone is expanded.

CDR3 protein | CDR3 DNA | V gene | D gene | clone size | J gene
CASSQDSLVLSSYNEQFF | TGTGCCAGCAGCCAAGATTCTTTGGTACTAAGCTCCTACAATGAGCAGTTCTTC | TRBV3-1 | - | few | TRBJ2-1
CAISESGTSNEQYF | TGTGCCATCAGTGAGTCGGGGACTAGTAACGAGCAGTACTTC | TRBV10-3 | TRBD2 | - | TRBJ2-7
CSARRRATGELFF | TGCAGTGCAAGACGCAGGGCCACCGGGGAGCTGTTTTTT | TRBV20-1 | - | few | TRBJ2-2
CASSPHRGARTDTQYF | TGTGCCAGCAGCCCACATCGGGGGGCCCGCACAGATACGCAGTATTTT | TRBV3-1 | - | few | TRBJ2-3
CASSTDWSQYF | TGTGCCAGCAGCACGGACTGGTCTCAATACTTC | TRBV12-3/TRBV12-4 | - | many | TRBJ2-5
CASSFTNVEGNIQYF | TGCGCCAGCAGCTTTACCAACGTAGAGGGGAACATTCAGTACTTC | TRBV5-1 | - | - | TRBJ2-4
CASRPQGNTEAFF | TGTGCCAGCAGGCCACAGGGGAACACTGAAGCTTTCTTT | TRBV27 | - | - | TRBJ1-1
CASSITSGNTDTQYF | TGTGCCAGCAGTATAACAAGCGGGAACACAGATACGCAGTATTTT | TRBV27 | TRBD2 | few | TRBJ2-3
CASSLGVLAGGYNEQFF | TGTGCCAGCAGCTTGGGTGTCCTAGCGGGAGGGTACAATGAGCAGTTCTTC | TRBV5-5 | TRBD2 | - | TRBJ2-1
CASSPSTGTGIYRELFF | TGTGCCAGCTCACCCTCGACCGGGACAGGGATATACAGGGAGCTGTTTTTT | TRBV18 | TRBD1 | few | TRBJ2-2
CASNFVSPGGNEQFF | TGTGCCAGCAACTTCGTCAGTCCCGGGGGCAATGAGCAGTTCTTC | TRBV6-2/TRBV6-3 | - | - | TRBJ2-1
CASSKRTDTQYF | TGTGCCAGCAGTAAACGCACAGATACGCAGTATTTT | TRBV28 | - | - | TRBJ2-3
CASSEPSGANVLTF | TGTGCCAGCAGTGAGCCCTCTGGGGCCAACGTCCTGACTTTC | TRBV2 | - | - | TRBJ2-6
CASSLRDLKETQYF | TGTGCCAGCAGCTTACGGGACCTGAAAGAGACCCAGTACTTC | TRBV14 | - | - | TRBJ2-5
CSAPAPLSGTRNEQFF | TGCAGTGCTCCGGCGCCATTATCTGGGACTAGGAATGAGCAGTTCTTC | TRBV20-1 | TRBD2 | - | TRBJ2-1
CASRSGTGGTGELFF | TGTGCCAGCAGGTCCGGGACAGGGGGGACCGGGGAGCTGTTTTTT | TRBV7-8 | TRBD1 | few | TRBJ2-2
CSTTGGRGETQYF | TGCAGTACAACAGGGGGCAGGGGGGAGACCCAGTACTTC | TRBV29-1 | TRBD1 | many | TRBJ2-5
CASTLESKNIQYF | TGTGCCAGCACCCTAGAGAGCAAAAACATTCAGTACTTC | TRBV2 | - | many | TRBJ2-4
CATSRGRASTDTQYF | TGTGCCACCAGCAGAGGCAGGGCTAGCACAGATACGCAGTATTTT | TRBV15 | - | many | TRBJ2-3
CASSQVAGTSYNEQFF | TGCGCCAGCAGCCAAGTAGCGGGAACCTCCTACAATGAGCAGTTCTTC | TRBV4-1 | TRBD2 | many | TRBJ2-1
CASSPDPGYNEQFF | TGCGCCAGCAGCCCGGACCCAGGGTACAATGAGCAGTTCTTC | TRBV4-1 | - | - | TRBJ2-1
CSVIRGGMNTEAFF | TGCAGCGTAATCAGGGGGGGTATGAACACTGAAGCTTTCTTT | TRBV29-1 | TRBD1 | many | TRBJ1-1
CASTEGVDTQYF | TGTGCCAGCACCGAAGGGGTGGATACGCAGTATTTT | TRBV6-2/TRBV6-3 | - | many | TRBJ2-3
CASSQIPDTQYF | TGTGCCAGCAGCCAGATCCCAGATACGCAGTATTTT | TRBV12-3/TRBV12-4 | - | few | TRBJ2-3
CASSLVAEYGYTF | TGCGCCAGCAGCTTGGTAGCTGAATATGGCTACACCTTC | TRBV5-1 | - | many | TRBJ1-2
CASSQVVDPGELFF | TGTGCCAGCAGCCAGGTGGTAGACCCCGGGGAGCTGTTTTTT | TRBV3-1 | - | few | TRBJ2-2
CASSQRLAGGAEQFF | TGCGCCAGCAGCCAACGACTAGCGGGAGGGGCTGAGCAGTTCTTC | TRBV4-1 | TRBD2 | - | TRBJ2-1
CASSLAQLAGTNTGELFF | TGTGCCAGCAGCTTGGCTCAATTAGCGGGAACGAACACCGGGGAGCTGTTTTTT | TRBV5-8 | TRBD2 | few | TRBJ2-2
CSVVVKSYNEQFF | TGCAGCGTTGTCGTCAAGTCCTACAATGAGCAGTTCTTC | TRBV29-1 | - | many | TRBJ2-1
CASNGDRSGANVLTF | TGTGCCAGCAATGGGGACCGCTCTGGGGCCAACGTCCTGACTTTC | TRBV28 | - | - | TRBJ2-6
CASSLVGLAGGPWNEQFF | TGTGCCAGCAGCTTAGTGGGGCTAGCGGGAGGGCCGTGGAATGAGCAGTTCTTC | TRBV7-2 | TRBD2 | few | TRBJ2-1
CASGLDWNTEAFF | TGTGCCAGCGGACTCGATTGGAACACTGAAGCTTTCTTT | TRBV12-3/TRBV12-4 | - | few | TRBJ1-1
CATSRVIVGNQGNEQFF | TGTGCCACCAGCAGAGTAATCGTGGGGAATCAGGGTAATGAGCAGTTCTTC | TRBV15 | - | - | TRBJ2-1
CTSSQFLVGEQFF | TGCACCAGCAGTCAATTCCTTGTGGGTGAGCAGTTCTTC | TRBV23-1 | - | - | TRBJ2-1
CSAPSGGGQETQYF | TGCAGTGCCCCCAGCGGAGGTGGGCAAGAGACCCAGTACTTC | TRBV20-1 | - | many | TRBJ2-5
CAISEGRWDEQFF | TGTGCCATCAGCGAAGGCCGATGGGATGAGCAGTTCTTC | TRBV10-3 | - | many | TRBJ2-1
CASSSPREREATLSSYNEQFF | TGCGCCAGCAGCTCGCCCCGGGAGCGGGAGGCCACCTTGAGCTCCTACAATGAGCAGTTCTTC | TRBV5-1 | TRBD2 | many | TRBJ2-1
CASSLARGFDNQPQHF | TGTGCCAGCAGCTTGGCCCGGGGTTTCGACAATCAGCCCCAGCATTTT | TRBV5-6 | - | many | TRBJ1-5
CASSQSSGSLATNEKLFF | TGTGCCAGCAGCCAAAGCTCGGGCAGTCTTGCAACTAATGAAAAACTGTTTTTT | TRBV4-2 | - | few | TRBJ1-4
CASSFGTTSWYEQYF | TGTGCCAGCAGCTTCGGAACCACCTCCTGGTACGAGCAGTACTTC | TRBV11-2 | - | few | TRBJ2-7